The present TCR beta chain was sequenced within a study of cytomegalovirus exposure and HLA in healthy donors. Across the whole study: There were 350 to 450 genotyped donors. Of these, 81% fell in the genetic ancestry cluster associated with self-reported Caucasian donors. General study findings and limits: As was reported, the HLA-A and HLA-B alleles of most subjects were accurately predicted from TCR beta sequences.

Donors in the study were healthy people who gave bone marrow. CDR3 size: 13 residues. V lost 6 bases to trimming and J lost 4 bases; unmatched junction nucleotides: 3. The germline V gene has CDR1 MDHEN and CDR2 SYDVKM. This clone has a single count. Its target is unknown. PCR was performed using 60 Vbeta and 13 Jbeta primers. The table came from immunoSEQ multiplex PCR; TCRdb's copy has only in-frame clones and leaves some out. The data contain some 140,000 clones, 85% to 90% of them singletons. The V call is TRBV28, the J call TRBJ2-7; 10 bases line up with TRBD2. The clonotype was recovered from a woman aged 25 to 39 in good health and CMV-seronegative. Sample: PBMCs. The CDR3 loop is CASRLGLAYEQYF. In nucleotides, the CDR3 is TGTGCCAGCAGACTGGGACTAGCGTACGAGCAGTACTTC.